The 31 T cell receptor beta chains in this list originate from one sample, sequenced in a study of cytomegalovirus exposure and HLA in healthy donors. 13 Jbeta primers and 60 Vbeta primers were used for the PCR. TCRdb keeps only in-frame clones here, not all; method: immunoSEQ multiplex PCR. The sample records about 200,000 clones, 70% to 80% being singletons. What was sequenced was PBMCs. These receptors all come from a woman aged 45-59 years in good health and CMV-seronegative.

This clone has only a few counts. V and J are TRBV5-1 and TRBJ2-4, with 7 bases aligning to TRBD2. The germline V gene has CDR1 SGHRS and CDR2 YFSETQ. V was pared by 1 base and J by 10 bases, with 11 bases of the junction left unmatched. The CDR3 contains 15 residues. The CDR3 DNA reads TGCGCCAGCAGCTTGACTCCGGGACTGGGAGGGATTCAGTACTTC. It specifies CASSLTPGLGGIQYF.

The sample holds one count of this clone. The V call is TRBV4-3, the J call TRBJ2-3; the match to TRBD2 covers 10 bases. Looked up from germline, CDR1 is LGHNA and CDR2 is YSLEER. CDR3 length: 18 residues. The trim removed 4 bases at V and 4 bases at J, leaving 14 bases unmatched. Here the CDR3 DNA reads TGCGCCAGCAGCCGGTCTTTCTCTAGCGGGGGATCCGCAGATACGCAGTATTTT. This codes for CASSRSFSSGGSADTQYF.

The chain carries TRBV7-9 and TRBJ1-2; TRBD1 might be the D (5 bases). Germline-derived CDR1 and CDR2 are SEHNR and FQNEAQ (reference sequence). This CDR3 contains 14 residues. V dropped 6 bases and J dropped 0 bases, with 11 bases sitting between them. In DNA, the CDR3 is TGTGCCAGCAGATCTGGACAAGCTAACTATGGCTACACCTTC. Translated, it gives CASRSGQANYGYTF.

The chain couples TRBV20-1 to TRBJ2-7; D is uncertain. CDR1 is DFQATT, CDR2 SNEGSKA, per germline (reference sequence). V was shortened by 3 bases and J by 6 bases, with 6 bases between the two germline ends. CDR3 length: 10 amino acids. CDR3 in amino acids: CSASGGEQYF. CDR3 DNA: TGCAGTGCTAGCGGTGGCGAGCAGTACTTC.

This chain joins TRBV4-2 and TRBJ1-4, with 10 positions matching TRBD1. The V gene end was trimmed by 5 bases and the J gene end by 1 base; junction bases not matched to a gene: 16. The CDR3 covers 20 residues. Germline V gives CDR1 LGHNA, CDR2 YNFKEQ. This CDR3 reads CASSSGQGLWGVGTNEKLFF. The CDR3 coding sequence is TGTGCCAGCAGCTCGGGACAGGGGTTATGGGGTGTAGGAACTAATGAAAAACTGTTTTTT.

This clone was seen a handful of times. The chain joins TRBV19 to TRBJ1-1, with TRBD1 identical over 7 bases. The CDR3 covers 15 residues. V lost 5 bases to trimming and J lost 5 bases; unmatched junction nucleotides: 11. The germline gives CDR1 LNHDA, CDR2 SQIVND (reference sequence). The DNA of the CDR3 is TGTGCCAGTAGTCCCGCGGAGGGGGCTAGGACTGAAGCTTTCTTT. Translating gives CASSPAEGARTEAFF. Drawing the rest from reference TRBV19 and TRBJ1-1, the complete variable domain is DGGITQSPKYLFRKEGQNVTLSCEQNLNHDAMYWYRQDPGQGLRLIYYSQIVNDFQKGDIAEGYSVSREKKESFPLTVTSAQKNPTAFYLCASSPAEGARTEAFFGQGTRLTVV.

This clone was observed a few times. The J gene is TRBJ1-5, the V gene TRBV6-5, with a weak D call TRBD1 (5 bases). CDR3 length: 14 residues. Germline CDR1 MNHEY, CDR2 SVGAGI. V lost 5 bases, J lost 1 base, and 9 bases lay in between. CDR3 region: CASSERQSNQPQHF. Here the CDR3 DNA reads TGTGCCAGCAGTGAGAGACAGAGCAATCAGCCCCAGCATTTT.

The CDR3: CASSIALGSGFSYEQYF. CDR3 sequence (DNA): TGTGCCAGTAGTATAGCCCTAGGTAGCGGGTTCTCCTACGAGCAGTACTTC. The chain couples TRBV19 to TRBJ2-7; 7 bases are a match to TRBD2. The CDR3 totals 17 residues. The J segment lost 0 bases and the V segment lost 1 base, leaving 9 bases of the junction unmatched. Germline CDR1 and CDR2: LNHDA and SQIVND (reference sequence).

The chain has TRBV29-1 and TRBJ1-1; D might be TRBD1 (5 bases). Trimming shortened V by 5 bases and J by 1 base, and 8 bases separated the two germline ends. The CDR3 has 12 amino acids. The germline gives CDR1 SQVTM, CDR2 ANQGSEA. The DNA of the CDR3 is TGCAGCGTTTTACAGGCGAACACTGAAGCTTTCTTT. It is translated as CSVLQANTEAFF.

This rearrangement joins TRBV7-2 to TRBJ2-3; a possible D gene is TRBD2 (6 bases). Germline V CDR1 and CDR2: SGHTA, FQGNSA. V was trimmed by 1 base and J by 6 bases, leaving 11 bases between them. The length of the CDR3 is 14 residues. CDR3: CASSLGRSGDTQYF. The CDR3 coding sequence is TGTGCCAGCAGCTTAGGGAGAAGCGGGGATACGCAGTATTTT.

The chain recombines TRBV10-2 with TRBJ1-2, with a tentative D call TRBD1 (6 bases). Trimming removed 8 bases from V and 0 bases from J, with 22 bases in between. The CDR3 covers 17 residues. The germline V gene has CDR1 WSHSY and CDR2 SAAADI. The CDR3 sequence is CASANRDGGKSNYGYTF. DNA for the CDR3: TGCGCCAGCGCTAACAGGGATGGGGGCAAATCTAACTATGGCTACACCTTC.

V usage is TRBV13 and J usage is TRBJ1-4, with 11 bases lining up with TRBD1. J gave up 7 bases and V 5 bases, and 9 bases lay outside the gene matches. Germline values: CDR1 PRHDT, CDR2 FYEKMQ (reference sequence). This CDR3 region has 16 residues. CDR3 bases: TGTGCCAGCAGCGGGGAGACCGGGACAGGGGGTGAAAAACTGTTTTTT. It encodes CASSGETGTGGEKLFF.

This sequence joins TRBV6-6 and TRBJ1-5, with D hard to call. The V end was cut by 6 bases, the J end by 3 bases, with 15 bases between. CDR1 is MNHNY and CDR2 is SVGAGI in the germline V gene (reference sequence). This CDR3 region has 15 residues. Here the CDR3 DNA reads TGTGCCAGCAGGCTGAGATCCTCCCCCAATCAGCCCCAGCATTTT. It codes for CASRLRSSPNQPQHF.

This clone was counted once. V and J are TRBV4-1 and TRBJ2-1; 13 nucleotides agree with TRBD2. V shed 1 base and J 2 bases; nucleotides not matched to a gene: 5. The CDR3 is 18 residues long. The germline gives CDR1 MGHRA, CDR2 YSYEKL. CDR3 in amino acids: CASSQGRTSGSAYNEQFF. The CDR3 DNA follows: TGCGCCAGCAGCCAAGGTCGGACTAGCGGGAGTGCCTACAATGAGCAGTTCTTC.

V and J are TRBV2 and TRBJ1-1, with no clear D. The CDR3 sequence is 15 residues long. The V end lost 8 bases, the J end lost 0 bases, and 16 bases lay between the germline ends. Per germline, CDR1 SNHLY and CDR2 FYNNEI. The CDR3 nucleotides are TGTGCCAGCCCGAGAGCCCGGGTAATGAACACTGAAGCTTTCTTT. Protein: CASPRARVMNTEAFF.

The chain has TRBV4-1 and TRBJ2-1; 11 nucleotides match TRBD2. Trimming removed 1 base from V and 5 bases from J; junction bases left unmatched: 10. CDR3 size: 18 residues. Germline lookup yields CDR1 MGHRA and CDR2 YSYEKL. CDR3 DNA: TGCGCCAGCAGCCAAGCCCCCGGGGTAGCGGGGGGGGACAATGAGCAGTTCTTC. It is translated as CASSQAPGVAGGDNEQFF.

Here the CDR3 DNA reads TGCGCCAGCAGCTTGGAGGCAGGGCTAACCTACGAGCAGTACTTC. This sequence encodes CASSLEAGLTYEQYF. This sequence joins TRBV5-1 and TRBJ2-7; a weak D match, TRBD1 (5 bases). The CDR3 sequence is 15 residues long. V lost 0 bases and J 2 bases, leaving 12 bases between the germline ends. Looked up from germline, CDR1 is SGHRS and CDR2 is YFSETQ.

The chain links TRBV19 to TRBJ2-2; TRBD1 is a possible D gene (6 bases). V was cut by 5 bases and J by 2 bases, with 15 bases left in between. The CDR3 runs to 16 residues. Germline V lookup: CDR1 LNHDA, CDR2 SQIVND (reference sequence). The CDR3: CASSLLTGGNTGELFF. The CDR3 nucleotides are TGTGCCAGTAGTCTCCTGACAGGTGGAAACACCGGGGAGCTGTTTTTT.

The CDR3 coding sequence is TGTGCCAGCAGCACCCGACACAGGGGAGAACGTACGCAGTATTTT. This translates into CASSTRHRGERTQYF. The V and J genes are TRBV7-8 and TRBJ2-3; 7 bases line up with TRBD1. The ends lost 5 bases at V and 8 bases at J; junction bases unmatched: 13. The V gene's germline CDR1 is SGHVS and CDR2 FQNEAQ. This CDR3 has 15 amino acids.

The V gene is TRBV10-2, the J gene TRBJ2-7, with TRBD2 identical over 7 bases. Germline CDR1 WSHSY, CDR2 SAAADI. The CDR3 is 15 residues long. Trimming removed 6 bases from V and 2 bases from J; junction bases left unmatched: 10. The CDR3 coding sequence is TGCGCCAGCAGGTATGGGGCTAGCGGCACCTACGAGCAGTACTTC. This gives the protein CASRYGASGTYEQYF.

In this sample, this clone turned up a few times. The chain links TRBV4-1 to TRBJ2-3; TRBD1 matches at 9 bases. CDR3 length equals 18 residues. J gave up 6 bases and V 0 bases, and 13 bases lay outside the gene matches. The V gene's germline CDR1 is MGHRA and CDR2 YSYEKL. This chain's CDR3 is CASSQDRWTGATLDTQYF. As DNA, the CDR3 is TGCGCCAGCAGCCAAGACCGTTGGACAGGGGCTACTTTGGATACGCAGTATTTT.

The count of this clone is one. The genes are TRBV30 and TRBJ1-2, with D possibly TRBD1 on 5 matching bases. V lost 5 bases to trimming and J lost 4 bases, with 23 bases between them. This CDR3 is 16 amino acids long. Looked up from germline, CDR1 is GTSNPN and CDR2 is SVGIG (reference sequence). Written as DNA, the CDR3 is TGTGCCTGGGGGCGTACCGGGAGGGACCGAGTCTATGGCTACACCTTC. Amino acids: CAWGRTGRDRVYGYTF.

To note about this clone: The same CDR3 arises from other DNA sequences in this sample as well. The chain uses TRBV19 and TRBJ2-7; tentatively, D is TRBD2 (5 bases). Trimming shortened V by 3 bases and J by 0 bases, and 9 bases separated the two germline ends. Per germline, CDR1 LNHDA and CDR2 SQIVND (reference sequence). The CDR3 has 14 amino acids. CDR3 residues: CASSMTGSSYEQYF. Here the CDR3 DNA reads TGTGCCAGTAGTATGACGGGGAGCTCCTACGAGCAGTACTTC.

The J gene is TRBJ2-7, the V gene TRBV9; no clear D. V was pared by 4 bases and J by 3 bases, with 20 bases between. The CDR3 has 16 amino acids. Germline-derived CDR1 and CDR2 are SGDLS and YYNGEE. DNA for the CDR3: TGTGCCAGCAGCCCGCGTATGGGCGTGGGCGTCTACGAGCAGTACTTC. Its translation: CASSPRMGVGVYEQYF.

The CDR3: CASSLEVYGALNYGYTF. For the CDR3, the DNA is TGTGCCAGCAGCTTAGAAGTGTATGGAGCCCTCAACTATGGCTACACCTTC. The chain uses TRBV7-2 and TRBJ1-2; D not resolved. CDR3 size: 17 residues. Per germline, CDR1 SGHTA and CDR2 FQGNSA. The V gene lost 1 base and the J gene lost 2 bases, with 17 bases spanning the gap.

The CDR3 bases are TGTGCCAGCAGCTTAGCGTGGGACAGGAATACAAACTATGGCTACACCTTC. It encodes CASSLAWDRNTNYGYTF. This rearrangement joins TRBV7-2 to TRBJ1-2; 8 nucleotides agree with TRBD1. The CDR3 is made up of 17 amino acids. Germline V lookup: CDR1 SGHTA, CDR2 FQGNSA. Germline trimming cut 0 bases from V and 2 bases from J; bases unmatched to any gene: 8.

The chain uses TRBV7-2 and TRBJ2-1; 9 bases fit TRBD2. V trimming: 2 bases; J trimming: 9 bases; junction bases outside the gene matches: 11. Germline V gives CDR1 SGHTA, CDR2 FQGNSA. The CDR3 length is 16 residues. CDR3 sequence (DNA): TGTGCCAGCAGCTTAAGGGAGGCGGGGGGGCACAGTGAGCAGTTCTTC. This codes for CASSLREAGGHSEQFF.

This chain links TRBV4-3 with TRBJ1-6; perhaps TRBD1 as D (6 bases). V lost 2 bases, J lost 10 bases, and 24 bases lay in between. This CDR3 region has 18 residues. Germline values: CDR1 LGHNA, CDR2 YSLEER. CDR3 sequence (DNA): TGCGCCAGCAGCCAACCACCTGAAGCCGGCCGGGACAAATCACCCCTCCACTTT. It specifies CASSQPPEAGRDKSPLHF.

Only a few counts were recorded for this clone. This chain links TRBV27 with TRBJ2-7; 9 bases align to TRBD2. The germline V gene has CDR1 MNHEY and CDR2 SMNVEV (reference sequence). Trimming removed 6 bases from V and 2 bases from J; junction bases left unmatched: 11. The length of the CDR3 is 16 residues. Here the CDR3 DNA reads TGTGCCAGCAGCCCCTCGGGGCGGGAGGGCCCCTACGAGCAGTACTTC. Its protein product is CASSPSGREGPYEQYF.

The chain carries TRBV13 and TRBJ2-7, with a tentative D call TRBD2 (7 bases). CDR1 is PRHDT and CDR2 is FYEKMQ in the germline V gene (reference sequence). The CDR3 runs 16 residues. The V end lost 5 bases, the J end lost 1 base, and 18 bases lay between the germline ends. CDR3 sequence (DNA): TGTGCCAGCAGCACAGGGAGGGGGACACATTCCTACGAGCAGTACTTC. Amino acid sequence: CASSTGRGTHSYEQYF.

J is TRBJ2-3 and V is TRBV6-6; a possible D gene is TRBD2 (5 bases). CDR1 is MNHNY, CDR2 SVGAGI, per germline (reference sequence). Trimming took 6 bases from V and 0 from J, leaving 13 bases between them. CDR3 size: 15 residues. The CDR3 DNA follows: TGTGCCAGCAGCCCCCGGGGAGCTAGCACAGATACGCAGTATTTT. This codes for CASSPRGASTDTQYF.